These 7 T cell receptor beta chains originate from one sample sequenced in a study of human T cells and chemical hapten exposure. The time point denotes: pre-sensitization, week 0. The treatment denotes: therapeutic diphenylcyclopropenone sensitization with weekly scalp DPC. TCRdb itself ran the RACE reads through MiXCR, one entry per CDR3 protein. The sample records 40,000 to 50,000 distinct CDR3 sequences, around an eighth being singletons. The sequencing here drew on whole blood, taken in connection with sensitization to the hapten diphenylcyclopropenone (DPC). All receptors derive from a woman in her 30s with alopecia areata. Some clones in this sample may be carry-over from other donors' samples.

This clonotype was counted at least ten times. The chain links TRBV28 to TRBJ1-2; D uncertain. Germline CDR1 reads MDHEN; CDR2 reads SYDVKM. CDR3 length equals 15 residues. Trimming left V 4 bases short and J 6 bases short, with 18 bases between. The DNA of the CDR3 is TGTGCCAGCAGTTCTCGCGACACAACCGTTAATGGCTACACCTTC. Translation: CASSSRDTTVNGYTF.

The chain has TRBV12-3 or TRBV12-4 and TRBJ1-6; D gene ambiguous. CDR3 length equals 13 residues. V was pared by 1 base and J by 8 bases, with 6 bases between. The CDR3 is CASSLVLHSPLHF. The DNA for the CDR3 is TGTGCCAGCAGTTTAGTTCTGCATTCACCCCTCCACTTT.

This clonotype has ten or more counts. The chain employs TRBV7-9 and TRBJ2-1; D not certain. Germline V gives CDR1 SEHNR, CDR2 FQNEAQ (reference sequence). The CDR3 is made up of 15 amino acids. The V end was cut by 3 bases, the J end by 2 bases, with 11 bases between. For the CDR3, the DNA is TGTGCCAGCAGCTTCCGCATGACGACCTACAATGAGCAGTTCTTC. As protein: CASSFRMTTYNEQFF.

This clonotype turned up a few times. The chain joins TRBV10-3 to TRBJ2-3; D possibly corresponds to TRBD2 (6 bases). The germline V and J ends were trimmed by 9 bases and 4 bases, with 11 bases remaining between them. Germline CDR1 and CDR2: ENHRY and SYGVKD. This CDR3 has 12 amino acids. The CDR3 region has the DNA TGTGCCATTGGAGGGGAGTCAGATACGCAGTATTTT. It encodes CAIGGESDTQYF.

This chain uses TRBV24-1 with TRBJ2-1; possibly TRBD1 for D (6 bases). CDR3 length: 13 residues. Looked up from germline, CDR1 is KGHDR and CDR2 is SFDVKD. Trimming removed 7 bases at V and 4 bases at J, with 10 bases between. CDR3 in amino acids: CATSQGSYNEQFF. The CDR3 region has the DNA TGTGCCACCAGCCAGGGGTCTTACAATGAGCAGTTCTTC.

DNA for the CDR3: TGTGCCAGCAGCCCTAACTCGGAGACCCAGTACTTC. Its protein product is CASSPNSETQYF. The rearrangement uses TRBV28 and TRBJ2-5; the D is unclear. V lost 6 bases, J lost 5 bases, and 10 bases lay in between. The CDR3 spans 12 residues. CDR1 and CDR2 from the germline V gene are MDHEN and SYDVKM.

This clonotype was detected ten times or more. The chain is built from TRBV28 and TRBJ2-1, with 9 nucleotides matching TRBD1. Unmatched junction bases numbered 18, after V lost 6 bases and J lost 12 bases. This CDR3 has 16 amino acids. Germline V gene lookup returns CDR1 MDHEN and CDR2 SYDVKM. CDR3 in amino acids: CASRSSLGDRVWGQFF. CDR3 in DNA: TGTGCCAGCAGATCGAGTTTAGGGGACAGGGTTTGGGGGCAGTTCTTC. Full variable domain (outside the CDR3, taken from reference TRBV28 and TRBJ2-1): DVKVTQSSRYLVKRTGEKVFLECVQDMDHENMFWYRQDPGLGLRLIYFSYDVKMKEKGDIPEGYSVSREKKERFSLILESASTNQTSMYLCASRSSLGDRVWGQFFGPGTRLTVL.